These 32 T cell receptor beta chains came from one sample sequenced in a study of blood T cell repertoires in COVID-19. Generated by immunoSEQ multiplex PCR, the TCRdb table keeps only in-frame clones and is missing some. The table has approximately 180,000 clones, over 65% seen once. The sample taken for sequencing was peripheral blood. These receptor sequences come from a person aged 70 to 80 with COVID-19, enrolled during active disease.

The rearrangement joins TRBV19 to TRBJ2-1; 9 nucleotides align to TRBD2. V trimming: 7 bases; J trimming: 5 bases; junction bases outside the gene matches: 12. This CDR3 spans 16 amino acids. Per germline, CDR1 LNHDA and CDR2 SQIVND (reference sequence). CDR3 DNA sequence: TGTGCCAGTAAGGTCCTACTGGCGGGAGGGAACAATGAGCAGTTCTTC. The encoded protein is CASKVLLAGGNNEQFF. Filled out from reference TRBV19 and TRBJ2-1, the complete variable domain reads DGGITQSPKYLFRKEGQNVTLSCEQNLNHDAMYWYRQDPGQGLRLIYYSQIVNDFQKGDIAEGYSVSREKKESFPLTVTSAQKNPTAFYLCASKVLLAGGNNEQFFGPGTRLTVL.

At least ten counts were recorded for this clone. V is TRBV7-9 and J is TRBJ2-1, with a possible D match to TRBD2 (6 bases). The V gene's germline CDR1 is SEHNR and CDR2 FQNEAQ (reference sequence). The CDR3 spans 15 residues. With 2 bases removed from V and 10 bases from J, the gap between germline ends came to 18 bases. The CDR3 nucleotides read TGTGCCAGCAGCTTATTGGAATCGGGAGTGTACGAGCAGTTCTTC. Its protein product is CASSLLESGVYEQFF.

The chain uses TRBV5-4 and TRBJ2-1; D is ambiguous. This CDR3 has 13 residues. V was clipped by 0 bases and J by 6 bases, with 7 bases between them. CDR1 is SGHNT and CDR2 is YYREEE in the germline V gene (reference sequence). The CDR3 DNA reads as TGTGCCAGCAGCTTGGTTAGATTCAATGAGCAGTTCTTC. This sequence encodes CASSLVRFNEQFF.

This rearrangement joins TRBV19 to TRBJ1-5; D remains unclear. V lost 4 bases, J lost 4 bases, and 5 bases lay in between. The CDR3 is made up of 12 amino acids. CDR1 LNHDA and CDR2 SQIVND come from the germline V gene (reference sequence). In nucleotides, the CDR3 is TGTGCCAGTAGTAGTCCGAATCAGCCCCAGCATTTT. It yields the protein CASSSPNQPQHF.

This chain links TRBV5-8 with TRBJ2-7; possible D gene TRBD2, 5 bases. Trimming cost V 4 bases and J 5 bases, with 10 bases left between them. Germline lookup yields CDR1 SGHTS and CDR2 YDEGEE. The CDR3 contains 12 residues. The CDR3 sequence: CASSLVGDEQYF. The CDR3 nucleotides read TGTGCCAGCAGCCTCGTGGGAGACGAGCAGTACTTC.

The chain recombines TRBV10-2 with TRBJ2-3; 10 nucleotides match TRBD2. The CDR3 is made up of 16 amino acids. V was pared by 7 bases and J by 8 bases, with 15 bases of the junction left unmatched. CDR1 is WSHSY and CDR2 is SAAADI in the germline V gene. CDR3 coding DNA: TGCGCCAGCACCCCCGCCGGGACTAGCGCTGGGGGTACGCAGTATTTT. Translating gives CASTPAGTSAGGTQYF.

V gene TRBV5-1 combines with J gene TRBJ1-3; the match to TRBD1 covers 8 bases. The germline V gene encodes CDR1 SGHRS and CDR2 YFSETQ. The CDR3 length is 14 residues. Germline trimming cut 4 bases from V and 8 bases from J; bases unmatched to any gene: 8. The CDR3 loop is CASSRTGQGDTIYF. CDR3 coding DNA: TGCGCCAGCAGCAGAACAGGACAGGGAGACACCATATATTTT.

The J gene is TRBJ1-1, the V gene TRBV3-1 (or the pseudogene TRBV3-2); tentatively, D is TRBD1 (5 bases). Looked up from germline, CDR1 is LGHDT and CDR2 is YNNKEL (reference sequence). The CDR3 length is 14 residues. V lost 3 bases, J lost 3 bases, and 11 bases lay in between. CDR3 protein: CASSQGRVHTEAFF. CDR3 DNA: TGTGCCAGCAGCCAGGGCAGGGTGCACACTGAAGCTTTCTTT.

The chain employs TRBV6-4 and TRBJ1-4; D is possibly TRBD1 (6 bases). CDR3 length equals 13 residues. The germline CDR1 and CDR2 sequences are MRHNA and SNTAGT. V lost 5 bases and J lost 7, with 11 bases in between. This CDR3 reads CASSTGRGEKLFF. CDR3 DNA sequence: TGTGCCAGCAGTACAGGGCGAGGTGAAAAACTGTTTTTT.

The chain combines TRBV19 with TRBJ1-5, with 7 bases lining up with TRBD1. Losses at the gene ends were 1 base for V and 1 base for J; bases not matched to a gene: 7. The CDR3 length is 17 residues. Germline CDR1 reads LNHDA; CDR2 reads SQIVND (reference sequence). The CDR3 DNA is TGTGCCAGTAGTATAGCCCTGGGACAGAGAAGCAATCAGCCCCAGCATTTT. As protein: CASSIALGQRSNQPQHF.

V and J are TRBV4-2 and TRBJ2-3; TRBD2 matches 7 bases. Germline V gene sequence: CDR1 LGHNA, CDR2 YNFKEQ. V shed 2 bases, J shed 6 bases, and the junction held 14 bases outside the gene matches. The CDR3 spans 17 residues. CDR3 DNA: TGTGCCAGCAGCCAACCCGGGGCGGGAGCGGTGGGCGATACGCAGTATTTT. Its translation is CASSQPGAGAVGDTQYF.

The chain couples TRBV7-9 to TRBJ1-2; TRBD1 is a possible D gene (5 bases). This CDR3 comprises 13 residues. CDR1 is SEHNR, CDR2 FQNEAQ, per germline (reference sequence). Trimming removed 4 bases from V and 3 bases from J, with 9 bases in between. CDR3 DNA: TGTGCCAGCAGCTCCCCAGGGTACTATGGCTACACCTTC. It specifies CASSSPGYYGYTF.

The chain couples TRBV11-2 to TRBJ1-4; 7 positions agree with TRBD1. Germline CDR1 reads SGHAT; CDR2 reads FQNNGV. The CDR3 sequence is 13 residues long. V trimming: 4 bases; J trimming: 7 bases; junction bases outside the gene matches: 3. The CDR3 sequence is CASSSGQFEKLFF. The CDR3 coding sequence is TGTGCCAGCAGCTCGGGACAGTTTGAAAAACTGTTTTTT.

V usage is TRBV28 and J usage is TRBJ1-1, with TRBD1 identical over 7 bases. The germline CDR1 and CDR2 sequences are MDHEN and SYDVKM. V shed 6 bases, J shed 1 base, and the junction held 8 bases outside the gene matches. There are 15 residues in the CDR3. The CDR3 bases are TGTGCCAGCAGACCCCCGGACAGGAGGAACACTGAAGCTTTCTTT. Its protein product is CASRPPDRRNTEAFF.

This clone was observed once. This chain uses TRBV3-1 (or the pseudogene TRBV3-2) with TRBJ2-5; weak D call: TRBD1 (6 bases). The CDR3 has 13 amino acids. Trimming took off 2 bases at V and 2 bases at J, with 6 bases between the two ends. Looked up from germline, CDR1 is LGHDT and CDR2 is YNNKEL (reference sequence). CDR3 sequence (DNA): TGTGCCAGCAGCCAAAGGGGGCAAGAGACCCAGTACTTC. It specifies CASSQRGQETQYF.

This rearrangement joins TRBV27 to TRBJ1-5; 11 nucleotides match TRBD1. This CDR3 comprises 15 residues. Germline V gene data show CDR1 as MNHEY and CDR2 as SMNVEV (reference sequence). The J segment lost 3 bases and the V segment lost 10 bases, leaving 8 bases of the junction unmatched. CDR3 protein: CATMDRGRPNQPQHF. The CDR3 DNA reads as TGTGCCACCATGGACAGGGGGCGACCCAATCAGCCCCAGCATTTT.

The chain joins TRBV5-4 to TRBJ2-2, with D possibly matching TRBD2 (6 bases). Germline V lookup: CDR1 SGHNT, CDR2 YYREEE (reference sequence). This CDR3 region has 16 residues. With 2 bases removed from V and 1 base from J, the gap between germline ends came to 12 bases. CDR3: CASSFGAGRNTGELFF. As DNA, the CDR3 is TGTGCCAGCAGCTTCGGGGCCGGGAGGAACACCGGGGAGCTGTTTTTT.

The CDR3 DNA sequence: TGTGCCAGTAGGCAACAGGGCGCGAATCAGCCCCAGCATTTT. This translates into CASRQQGANQPQHF. The V and J genes are TRBV19 and TRBJ1-5, with D tentatively TRBD1 (6 bases). The V end was cut by 6 bases, the J end by 4 bases, with 13 bases between. The CDR3 contains 14 residues. CDR1 and CDR2 (germline): LNHDA, SQIVND (reference sequence).

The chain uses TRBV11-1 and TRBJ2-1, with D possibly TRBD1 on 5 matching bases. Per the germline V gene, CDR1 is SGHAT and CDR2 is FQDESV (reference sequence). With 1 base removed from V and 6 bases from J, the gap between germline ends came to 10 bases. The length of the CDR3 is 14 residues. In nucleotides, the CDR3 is TGTGCCAGCAGCTTAGTCCTAGGGGCCAATGAGCAGTTCTTC. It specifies CASSLVLGANEQFF.

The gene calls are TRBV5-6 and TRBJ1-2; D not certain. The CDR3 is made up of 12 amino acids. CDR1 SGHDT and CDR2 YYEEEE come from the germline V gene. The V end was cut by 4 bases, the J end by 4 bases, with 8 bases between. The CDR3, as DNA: TGTGCCAGCAGCCGAGCAAGCTATGGCTACACCTTC. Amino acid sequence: CASSRASYGYTF.

The CDR3 bases are TGTGCCAGCAGTGGCGGGGTTATTTACACCGGGGAGCTGTTTTTT. This sequence encodes CASSGGVIYTGELFF. This rearrangement joins TRBV2 to TRBJ2-2; D is perhaps TRBD2 (6 bases). Germline lookup yields CDR1 SNHLY and CDR2 FYNNEI. CDR3 length: 15 amino acids. V lost 4 bases and J 3 bases, leaving 12 bases between the germline ends.

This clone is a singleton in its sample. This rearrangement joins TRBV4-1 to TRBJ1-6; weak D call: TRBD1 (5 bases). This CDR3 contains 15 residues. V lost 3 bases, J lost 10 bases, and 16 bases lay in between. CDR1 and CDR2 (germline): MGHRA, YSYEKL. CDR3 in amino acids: CASSHLTAIGSPLHF. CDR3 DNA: TGCGCCAGCAGCCACCTGACAGCCATCGGCTCACCCCTCCACTTT.

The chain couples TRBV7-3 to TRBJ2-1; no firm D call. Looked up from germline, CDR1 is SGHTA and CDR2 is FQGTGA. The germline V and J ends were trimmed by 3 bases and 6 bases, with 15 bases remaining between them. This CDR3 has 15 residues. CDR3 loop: CASSFAGSGPNEQFF. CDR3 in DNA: TGTGCCAGCAGCTTTGCAGGAAGTGGTCCCAATGAGCAGTTCTTC.

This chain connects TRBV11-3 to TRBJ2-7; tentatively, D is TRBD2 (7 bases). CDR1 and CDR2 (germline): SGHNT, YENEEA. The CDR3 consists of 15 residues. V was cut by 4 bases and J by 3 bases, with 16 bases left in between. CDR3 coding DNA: TGTGCCAGCAGCTCGAGGGCGGGGGCCGGCTACGAGCAGTACTTC. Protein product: CASSSRAGAGYEQYF.

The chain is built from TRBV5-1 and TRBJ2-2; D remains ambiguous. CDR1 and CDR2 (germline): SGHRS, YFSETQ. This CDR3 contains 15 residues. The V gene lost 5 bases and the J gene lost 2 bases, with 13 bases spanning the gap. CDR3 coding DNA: TGCGCCAGCAGGGCCCTGGGCTCAAACACCGGGGAGCTGTTTTTT. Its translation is CASRALGSNTGELFF.

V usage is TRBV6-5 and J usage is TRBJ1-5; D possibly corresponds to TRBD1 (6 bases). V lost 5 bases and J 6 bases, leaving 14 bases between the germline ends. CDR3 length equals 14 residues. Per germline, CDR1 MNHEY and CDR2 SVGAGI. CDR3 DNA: TGTGCCAGCAGTCTAACAGGGAGTAGTCAGCCCCAGCATTTT. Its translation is CASSLTGSSQPQHF.

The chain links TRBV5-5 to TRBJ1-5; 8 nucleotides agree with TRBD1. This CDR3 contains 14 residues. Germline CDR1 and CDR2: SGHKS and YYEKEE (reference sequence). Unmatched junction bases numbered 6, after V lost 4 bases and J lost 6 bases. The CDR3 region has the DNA TGTGCCAGCAGCCAGACAGGGGCGAGTCAGCCCCAGCATTTT. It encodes CASSQTGASQPQHF.

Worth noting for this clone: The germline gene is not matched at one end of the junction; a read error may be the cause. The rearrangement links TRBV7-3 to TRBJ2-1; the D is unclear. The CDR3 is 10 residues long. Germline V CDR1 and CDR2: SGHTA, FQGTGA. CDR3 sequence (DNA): TGTGCCAGCAGCTTAGTGGTTGAGGTCTTC. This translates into CASSLVVEVF.

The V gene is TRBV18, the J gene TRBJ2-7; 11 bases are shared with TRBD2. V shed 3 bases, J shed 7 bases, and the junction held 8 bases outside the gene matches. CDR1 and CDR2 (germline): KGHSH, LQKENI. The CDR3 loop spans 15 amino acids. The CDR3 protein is CASSPNSGRAGEQYF. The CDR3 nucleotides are TGTGCCAGCTCACCCAATAGCGGGAGGGCCGGGGAGCAGTACTTC.

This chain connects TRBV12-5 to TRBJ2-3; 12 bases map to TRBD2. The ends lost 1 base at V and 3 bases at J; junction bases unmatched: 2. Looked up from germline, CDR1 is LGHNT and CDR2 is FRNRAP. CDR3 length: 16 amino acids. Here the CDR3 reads CASGLGLAGATDTQYF. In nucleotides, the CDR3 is TGTGCTAGTGGTTTGGGACTAGCGGGGGCGACAGATACGCAGTATTTT.

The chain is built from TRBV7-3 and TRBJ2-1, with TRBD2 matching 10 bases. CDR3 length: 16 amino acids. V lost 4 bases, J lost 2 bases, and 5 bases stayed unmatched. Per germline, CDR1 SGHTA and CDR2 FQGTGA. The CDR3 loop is CASSSKAGGPYNEQFF. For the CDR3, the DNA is TGTGCCAGCAGCTCAAAAGCGGGAGGGCCCTACAATGAGCAGTTCTTC.

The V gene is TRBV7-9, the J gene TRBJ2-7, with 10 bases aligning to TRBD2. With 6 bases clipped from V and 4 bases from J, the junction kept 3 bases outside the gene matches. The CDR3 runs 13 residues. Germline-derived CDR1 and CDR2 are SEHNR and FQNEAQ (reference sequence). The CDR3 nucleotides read TGTGCCAGCAGGAGTAGCGGGGGGTACGAGCAGTACTTC. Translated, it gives CASRSSGGYEQYF.